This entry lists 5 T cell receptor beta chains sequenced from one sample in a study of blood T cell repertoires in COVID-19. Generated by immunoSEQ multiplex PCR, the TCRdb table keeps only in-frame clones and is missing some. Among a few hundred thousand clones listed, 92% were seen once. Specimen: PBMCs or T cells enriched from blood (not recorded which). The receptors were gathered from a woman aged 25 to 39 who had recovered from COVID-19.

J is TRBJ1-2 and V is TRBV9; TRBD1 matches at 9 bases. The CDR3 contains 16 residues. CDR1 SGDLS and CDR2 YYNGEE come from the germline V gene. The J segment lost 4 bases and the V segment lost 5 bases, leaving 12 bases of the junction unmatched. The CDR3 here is CASSYDGQTGGYGYTF. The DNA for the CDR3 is TGTGCCAGCAGTTATGACGGACAGACAGGGGGCTATGGCTACACCTTC.

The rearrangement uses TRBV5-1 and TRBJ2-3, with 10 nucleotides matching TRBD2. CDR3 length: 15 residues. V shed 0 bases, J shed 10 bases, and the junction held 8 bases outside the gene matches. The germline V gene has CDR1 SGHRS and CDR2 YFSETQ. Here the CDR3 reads CASSLEAPSGSAQYF. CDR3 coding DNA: TGCGCCAGCAGCTTGGAGGCCCCTAGCGGGAGTGCGCAGTATTTT.

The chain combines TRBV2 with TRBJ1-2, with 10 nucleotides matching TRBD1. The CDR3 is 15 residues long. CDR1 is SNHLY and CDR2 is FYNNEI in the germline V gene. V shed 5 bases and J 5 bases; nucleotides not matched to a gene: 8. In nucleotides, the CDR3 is TGTGCCAGCAGTAGCCGGGACAGGGGTCCGTATGGCTACACCTTC. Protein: CASSSRDRGPYGYTF.

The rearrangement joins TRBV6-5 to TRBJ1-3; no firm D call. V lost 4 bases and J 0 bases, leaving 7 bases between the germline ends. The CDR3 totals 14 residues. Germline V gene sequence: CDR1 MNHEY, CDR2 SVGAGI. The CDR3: CASSSAGSGNTIYF. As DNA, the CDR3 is TGTGCCAGCAGTTCGGCGGGCTCTGGAAACACCATATATTTT.

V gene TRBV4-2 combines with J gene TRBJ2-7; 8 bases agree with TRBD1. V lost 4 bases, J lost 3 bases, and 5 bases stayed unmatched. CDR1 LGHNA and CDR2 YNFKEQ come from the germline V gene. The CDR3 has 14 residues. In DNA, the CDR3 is TGTGCCAGCAGCCCGGGACAGGAACGCTACGAGCAGTACTTC. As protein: CASSPGQERYEQYF.